The rows below give T cell receptor beta chains drawn from one sample of a study of Ad26.COV2.S vaccination and SARS-CoV-2 variants. This table comes from immunoSEQ multiplex PCR, and its TCRdb copy is limited to in-frame clones, with some not included. The table includes roughly 390,000 clones, 80% to 90% detected once. Sequenced here: peripheral blood, sampled in a trial of Ad26.COV2.S vaccine versus placebo. These receptor sequences come from a person aged 18-60 years who received the Ad26.COV2.S COVID-19 vaccine or a placebo. CDR3s leave out the opening cysteine and the closing phenylalanine or tryptophan. Part of the rows lack a size; the others show once, few, many or a class for expanded clones.

clone_size,j_call,v_call,cdr3_aa
NA,TRBJ2-3,TRBV5-4,ASSPSGTRRGDTQY
few,TRBJ1-6,TRBV5-1,ASSLAGAKANSPLH
NA,TRBJ1-1,TRBV3-1/TRBV3-2,ASSHPGQGSEAF
once,TRBJ2-1,TRBV5-1,ASSLFPGLNNEQF
NA,TRBJ2-7,TRBV7-8,ASSLNRDRGQY
NA,TRBJ1-5,TRBV2,ASSEQGGNQPQH
NA,TRBJ2-7,TRBV6-1,ASSERGRSYEQY
NA,TRBJ1-3,TRBV7-2,ASSLTGGGNTIY
NA,TRBJ1-5,TRBV19,ASRRLGQPQH
NA,TRBJ1-3,TRBV9,ASSIRDSVAGSGNTIY
once,TRBJ2-5,TRBV27,ASSFRRGGQETQY
NA,TRBJ2-5,TRBV19,ASTERGRETQY
few,TRBJ2-7,TRBV7-2,ASQRDRYEQY
NA,TRBJ2-7,TRBV21-1,ASSNLRVRTAVAYEQY
few,TRBJ2-3,TRBV28,ASSLGGYPSTDTQY
NA,TRBJ2-5,TRBV10-1,ASSVGAQETQY
NA,TRBJ2-7,TRBV20-1,SASSGDREQY
NA,TRBJ1-2,TRBV5-1,ASSPGIRGYLDGYT
once,TRBJ1-2,TRBV6-5,ASSPDKDNYGYT
NA,TRBJ2-3,TRBV7-9,ASSFISGGLINTDTQY
NA,TRBJ2-1,TRBV10-2,ASSGSGWVNNEQF
NA,TRBJ2-5,TRBV4-3,ASSQDWQGSWETQY
NA,TRBJ1-4,TRBV9,ASSLQEVGEKLF
NA,TRBJ1-2,TRBV4-1,ASSPPVSYGYT
NA,TRBJ2-7,TRBV3-1/TRBV3-2,ASSQEGRISSYEQY
NA,TRBJ1-6,TRBV6-5,ASSKGLNSPLH
NA,TRBJ1-2,TRBV4-3,ASSQEAANYGYT
NA,TRBJ2-1,TRBV7-9,ASSLVNRLGGSSYNEQF
NA,TRBJ2-2,TRBV5-1,ASSLGGGTNTGELF
once,TRBJ2-3,TRBV7-9,ASSLEVGMSTDTQY
NA,TRBJ1-1,TRBV10-3,AVKGGLVAEAF
NA,TRBJ2-1,TRBV27,ASSYTPSAYNEQF
NA,TRBJ1-1,TRBV4-1,ASSLQGGTEAF